Listed below are T cell receptor beta chains from one sample, sequenced in a study of blood T cell repertoires in COVID-19. Profiled with immunoSEQ multiplex PCR; TCRdb holds only in-frame clones, not every one. The repertoire holds about 190,000 clones, with about 88% as singletons. The sequencing sample was made of peripheral blood. The origin of the receptors is a human donor in a cohort sampled during active COVID-19. CDR3s include the opening cysteine and the closing phenylalanine or tryptophan. A D gene is named only where the DNA matches it firmly. Clone size is stated in some rows and not others, as once, few, many or a class when expanded.

CDR3nt,CDR3aa,d_gene,abundance,len,j_gene,v_gene
TGTGCCAGCAGCACCCTACGGGGAGGCTACGAGCAGTACTTC,CASSTLRGGYEQYF,.,.,14,TRBJ2-7,TRBV11-2
TGTGCCAGCAGTTTTGGCGGGCAGGTTCGGGGCTACACCTTC,CASSFGGQVRGYTF,.,.,14,TRBJ1-2,TRBV3-1/TRBV3-2
TGTGCCAGCAGCCAAGAATACACGGGATCGAACACTGAAGCTTTCTTT,CASSQEYTGSNTEAFF,.,once,16,TRBJ1-1,TRBV3-1/TRBV3-2
TGTGCCAGCAGCCAACTTAGCCCCAGAGGAGGGGCCAACGTCCTGACTTTC,CASSQLSPRGGANVLTF,.,.,17,TRBJ2-6,TRBV3-1/TRBV3-2
TGTGCCAGCGGGACAAACTCGCTGACTGAAGCTTTCTTT,CASGTNSLTEAFF,.,.,13,TRBJ1-1,TRBV11-3
TGTGCCAGCAAGAAACAGGTAATCGGCTACGAGCAGTACTTC,CASKKQVIGYEQYF,.,.,14,TRBJ2-7,TRBV6-5
TGTGCCAGCAGCGCCAATCCGCCCGGGACTAGTAGAGTAAATGAGCAGTTCTTC,CASSANPPGTSRVNEQFF,TRBD2,once,18,TRBJ2-1,TRBV9
TGCAGCGTTCGCACGTCGGGGCAGGGGGGCACAGATACGCAGTATTTT,CSVRTSGQGGTDTQYF,TRBD1,.,16,TRBJ2-3,TRBV29-1
TGTGCCAGCAGCTTTAGGACGGGGAGCACAGATACGCAGTATTTT,CASSFRTGSTDTQYF,.,.,15,TRBJ2-3,TRBV5-5
TGTGCCAGCAGTGAAGGAGGACAGGGGGGCGAGCAGTACTTC,CASSEGGQGGEQYF,TRBD1,.,14,TRBJ2-7,TRBV6-1
TGCGCCAGCAGTCATAAGACAGGGCCATATAGCAATCAGCCCCAGCATTTT,CASSHKTGPYSNQPQHF,TRBD1,.,17,TRBJ1-5,TRBV23-1
TGCAGCCAACAGGGAGAGTATGGCTACACCTTC,CSQQGEYGYTF,.,.,11,TRBJ1-2,TRBV20-1
TGTGCCTGGAGTCCCGGGGGGACTGAAGCTTTCTTT,CAWSPGGTEAFF,.,.,12,TRBJ1-1,TRBV30
TGCGCCAGCAGTAAGGAACAGCGGTATGGCTACACCTTC,CASSKEQRYGYTF,.,few,13,TRBJ1-2,TRBV10-1
TGCGCCAGCAGGGCCAGTGATGAAAAACTGTTTTTT,CASRASDEKLFF,.,.,12,TRBJ1-4,TRBV5-1
TGCGCCAGCAGCCAGACCGGGACAGGGGTTTGGGAGCAGTACTTC,CASSQTGTGVWEQYF,TRBD1,.,15,TRBJ2-7,TRBV4-1
TGTGCCAGCAGCTTTCGGACTAGCGGACTCCAAGAGACCCAGTACTTC,CASSFRTSGLQETQYF,TRBD2,once,16,TRBJ2-5,TRBV7-2
TGTGCCATCACCGGGACTACGAACACCGGGGAGCTGTTTTTT,CAITGTTNTGELFF,TRBD2,.,14,TRBJ2-2,TRBV10-3
TGTGCCAGCAGTTACTCGTCGGGACAGATCTATGGCTACACCTTC,CASSYSSGQIYGYTF,TRBD1,once,15,TRBJ1-2,TRBV6-2/TRBV6-3
TGTGCCAGCAGCTTGGGACAGGGAAGGAGGACTGAAGCTTTCTTT,CASSLGQGRRTEAFF,TRBD1,.,15,TRBJ1-1,TRBV5-6
TGTGCCAGCTCACCGCAACAGGGTACCGCAGGAAACACCATATATTTT,CASSPQQGTAGNTIYF,.,.,16,TRBJ1-3,TRBV18
TGCGCCAGCAGACGGGACATGAACACTGAAGCTTTCTTT,CASRRDMNTEAFF,.,.,13,TRBJ1-1,TRBV4-1
TGTGCCAGCAGCTTAGCGGCCCGTAACACTGAAGCTTTCTTT,CASSLAARNTEAFF,.,.,14,TRBJ1-1,TRBV7-2
TGCAGCGGAACCGGGACTAGTCGGGAGACCCAGTACTTC,CSGTGTSRETQYF,TRBD2,.,13,TRBJ2-5,TRBV29-1
TGTGCCAGCAGCGTAGCTTCAGGCGTAGCGGGGGAGCTGTTTTTT,CASSVASGVAGELFF,.,.,15,TRBJ2-2,TRBV9
TGTGCCAGCAGTTTTGGAGGGGCTTATCAAGAGACCCAGTACTTC,CASSFGGAYQETQYF,.,.,15,TRBJ2-5,TRBV27
TGCGCCAGCAGCCAAACTCCGACTAGCGGGAGTGACGAGCAGTACTTC,CASSQTPTSGSDEQYF,TRBD2,.,16,TRBJ2-7,TRBV4-3
TGTGCCACCAGTGATTCGGATCAGCCCCAGCATTTT,CATSDSDQPQHF,.,.,12,TRBJ1-5,TRBV24-1
TGTGCCAGCAGCTTGGGGGAGGGATTTGGGGGCTACACCTTC,CASSLGEGFGGYTF,.,.,14,TRBJ1-2,TRBV5-4
TGTGCCAGCAGCTCGGGACAGGGGGACTACGAGCAGTACTTC,CASSSGQGDYEQYF,TRBD1,.,14,TRBJ2-7,TRBV7-9
TGTGCCAGCAGTTACTCTCCGGGACAGGGATATGACGAGCAGTACTTC,CASSYSPGQGYDEQYF,TRBD1,.,16,TRBJ2-7,TRBV6-2/TRBV6-3
TGTGCCAGCAGCCGACAGGGGGCGATATACAATGAGCAGTTCTTC,CASSRQGAIYNEQFF,TRBD1,.,15,TRBJ2-1,TRBV9
TGTGCCAGCAGTTCAGGGTTTGGCTACACCTTC,CASSSGFGYTF,.,.,11,TRBJ1-2,TRBV12-3/TRBV12-4
TGTGCCAGCAGCTTTCAGGGTTGGAACACTGAAGCTTTCTTT,CASSFQGWNTEAFF,.,.,14,TRBJ1-1,TRBV13
TGTGCCAGCAGCCCACGGACAGGGAAGGCGATTGAGGGCAATCAGCCCCAGCATTTT,CASSPRTGKAIEGNQPQHF,TRBD1,.,19,TRBJ1-5,TRBV6-2/TRBV6-3
TGTGCCAGCAGTTACTCTCCGCCTAGCGGGGTCTACAATGAGCAGTTCTTC,CASSYSPPSGVYNEQFF,TRBD2,few,17,TRBJ2-1,TRBV6-2/TRBV6-3
TGTGCCAGCAGCCAAGATTTCTCCGGGACAGAGAGCAATCAGCCCCAGCATTTT,CASSQDFSGTESNQPQHF,TRBD1,.,18,TRBJ1-5,TRBV4-2
TGTGCCAGCAGTATCCGGGGCGGGGGTTACAATGAGCAGTTCTTC,CASSIRGGGYNEQFF,TRBD2,.,15,TRBJ2-1,TRBV2
TGCGCCAGCAGCGAACAACCGGGACAGGGCCTCTACACCTTC,CASSEQPGQGLYTF,TRBD1,.,14,TRBJ1-2,TRBV5-1
TGCAGCGTTGAAGACGGGGGGCACACAGATACGCAGTATTTT,CSVEDGGHTDTQYF,.,.,14,TRBJ2-3,TRBV29-1
TGTGCCAGCATCCCGAGCGGCGGCACAGATACGCAGTATTTT,CASIPSGGTDTQYF,.,.,14,TRBJ2-3,TRBV28
TGTGCCACCGGACTAGGGGCCGAACCGAACACCGGGGAGCTGTTTTTT,CATGLGAEPNTGELFF,TRBD2,.,16,TRBJ2-2,TRBV9
TGCGCCAGCAGCCAAGATACCGGGACAGGGGGCTTCGAGCAGTACTTC,CASSQDTGTGGFEQYF,TRBD1,once,16,TRBJ2-7,TRBV4-1
TGTGCCAGCAGTCCCTCGGACAGGCTCAGCTCTGGAAACACCATATATTTT,CASSPSDRLSSGNTIYF,TRBD1,once,17,TRBJ1-3,TRBV27
TGTGCCAGCAGCCCCACTGTAGCAGCCAGCTCCTACGAGCAGTACTTC,CASSPTVAASSYEQYF,.,.,16,TRBJ2-7,TRBV7-2
TGTGCCAGCAGTTGGTTAGCGGGGGCCGTTGTGGATGAGCAGTTCTTC,CASSWLAGAVVDEQFF,TRBD2,.,16,TRBJ2-1,TRBV6-2/TRBV6-3
TGTGCCAGCAGTGAATCGGGGGGGGGCCGGCACAATGAGCAGTTCTTC,CASSESGGGRHNEQFF,TRBD2,.,16,TRBJ2-1,TRBV25-1
TGTGCCAGCAGCTTACTTCGGACCGGGGAGCTGTTTTTT,CASSLLRTGELFF,.,few,13,TRBJ2-2,TRBV11-2
TGTGCCTCACACCGGGGACTAGGGGTCGGCGAGCAGTACTTC,CASHRGLGVGEQYF,TRBD2,.,14,TRBJ2-7,TRBV10-3
TGTGCCAGCAGCTTAGCGACTAACAGGGGGCCGGTTGGCTACACCTTC,CASSLATNRGPVGYTF,TRBD1,.,16,TRBJ1-2,TRBV7-9
TGTGCCACCAGTGACTCTAGCGGGAGCTCCTACAATGAGCAGTTCTTC,CATSDSSGSSYNEQFF,TRBD2,once,16,TRBJ2-1,TRBV24-1
TGCGCCAGCAAAGCCGGGACTAGCGGACTTACCCCCTACGAGCAGTACTTC,CASKAGTSGLTPYEQYF,TRBD2,.,17,TRBJ2-7,TRBV5-1
TGTGCCAGCAGCCAAGCGGCTAGCGGGGCTTACGAGCAGTACTTC,CASSQAASGAYEQYF,TRBD2,.,15,TRBJ2-7,TRBV3-1/TRBV3-2
TGTGCCAGCAGCGCTGGGGCGGGAGCGGTCTACAATGAGCAGTTCTTC,CASSAGAGAVYNEQFF,TRBD2,.,16,TRBJ2-1,TRBV9
TGTGCCAGTGGTGCTAGCGGGGGTTACGAGCAGTACTTC,CASGASGGYEQYF,TRBD2,.,13,TRBJ2-7,TRBV19
TGTGCCATCAGTTCCAGGGCGATTAATGGCTACACCTTC,CAISSRAINGYTF,.,.,13,TRBJ1-2,TRBV10-3
TGTGCCAGCGGACAGTTCGGCGAGCAGTACTTC,CASGQFGEQYF,.,.,11,TRBJ2-7,TRBV6-5
TGTGCCAGCAGTGAAGCCCAGGGGGCATATGAGACCCAGTACTTC,CASSEAQGAYETQYF,TRBD1,.,15,TRBJ2-5,TRBV6-1
TGCGCCAGCAGCCAGACTAGCGGGACGCTCGAGCAGTACTTC,CASSQTSGTLEQYF,TRBD2,.,14,TRBJ2-7,TRBV4-3
TGTGCCAGCAGTTTCGATAACTCGGGACAGGGGTTGGCTTTCTTT,CASSFDNSGQGLAFF,TRBD1,.,15,TRBJ1-1,TRBV28